Listed below are T cell receptor beta chains from one sample, sequenced in a study of cytotoxic CD8 clonotypes in ibrutinib-treated CLL. Produced via immunoSEQ multiplex PCR; TCRdb's table is partial and in-frame only. This sample has about 300,000 clones, with roughly 70% found just once. The material was PBMCs, obtained after 36 months of ibrutinib treatment. These receptors came from a human donor with chronic lymphocytic leukemia. Both conserved end residues are part of each CDR3.

v_call	cdr3_length	j_call	cdr3_aa
TRBV28	18	TRBJ1-2	CASSSYTRTGGGNYGYTF
TRBV19	14	TRBJ2-7	CASSPGTGAYEQYF
TRBV6-5	14	TRBJ1-2	CASRSRGRGDGYTF
TRBV11-3	12	TRBJ1-2	CASSSQGYGYTF
TRBV6-5	16	TRBJ2-3	CASSYYSGGPTDTQYF
TRBV19	15	TRBJ1-6	CASSPYRGSNSPLHF
TRBV5-1	14	TRBJ2-1	CASSLGVPYNEQFF
TRBV5-1	16	TRBJ1-6	CASSVTGTGGLSPLHF
TRBV9	12	TRBJ2-5	CASSQGMETQYF
TRBV12-5	13	TRBJ1-2	CASGGPGGRGYTF
TRBV5-4	13	TRBJ2-7	CASSLDNSYEQYF
TRBV9	16	TRBJ1-6	CASSDGQVLDPSPLHF
TRBV5-1	16	TRBJ2-1	CASSLQLAGGGNEQFF
TRBV7-9	15	TRBJ1-3	CASSLKGFSGNTIYF
TRBV5-1	13	TRBJ2-7	CASSLGTTYEQYF
TRBV19	14	TRBJ1-4	CASSRQGWNEKLFF
TRBV19	16	TRBJ2-7	CASSILGSFGGHEQYF
TRBV11-1	15	TRBJ1-2	CASSPKQGAGSGYTF
TRBV5-4	15	TRBJ2-7	CASSFGLAGAYEQYF
TRBV19	14	TRBJ2-3	CASSASLVSDTQYF
TRBV18	13	TRBJ1-2	CASSPGGDYGYTF
TRBV29-1	13	TRBJ2-2	CSGYTANTGELFF